The source of this TCR beta chain is a study of cytomegalovirus exposure and HLA in healthy donors. Amplification used 60 Vbeta primers and 13 Jbeta primers. Measured with immunoSEQ multiplex PCR; TCRdb has only the in-frame clones, and not every one. Of some 130,000 clones in the sample, 77% were seen once. For this clone: The antigen is not known.

Healthy individuals who donated bone marrow served as the donors. Trimming cost V 5 bases and J 0 bases, with 14 bases left between them. This CDR3 is built from 15 residues. CDR1 is MNHGY, CDR2 SVAAGI, per germline. The study's findings and limits: Both high specificity and high sensitivity reportedly marked the classifier's diagnosis of cytomegalovirus status.

Sequencing was performed on PBMCs. This chain uses TRBV6-9 with TRBJ2-7; D perhaps matches TRBD2 (5 bases). The source is a young man in good health and CMV-seronegative. As DNA, the CDR3 is TGTGCCAGCAGTCTCCTGAGAAGCGGCTCCTACGAGCAGTACTTC. It yields the protein CASSLLRSGSYEQYF.